This TCR beta chain was identified during a study of cytomegalovirus exposure and HLA in healthy donors. Overall study findings and caveats: Upon later analysis, HLA-associated TCR beta chains proved more clonally expanded than other, equally common chains. Per a later analysis, 15,000 to 20,000 TCR beta sequences showed association with HLA alleles at 0.05 false discovery rate. In vitro work confirmed that a few CMV-associated chains recognize CMV antigens.

With regard to this clone: The antigen remains unidentified.

CDR1 and CDR2 (germline): SGHRS, YFSETQ. The CDR3 loop spans 18 amino acids. Trimming left V 4 bases short and J 3 bases short, with 25 bases between. PCR primers comprised 60 Vbeta and 13 Jbeta primers. Per the authors' pipeline: An analysis performed later counted 73 million or so unique TCR beta chains (roughly 9.9 million of them shared). Only in-frame clones appear in the TCRdb table, and some are missing; sequencing was by immunoSEQ multiplex PCR. V, J and clone size are taken as reported in that table, and D and trimming were inferred from the DNA itself. Of 150,000 or so clones listed, 64% were seen once; the top ten hold 2.5% to 3.5%.

V gene TRBV5-1 combines with J gene TRBJ1-2; maybe TRBD1 (5 bases). The sequencing input was PBMCs. This receptor was obtained from a woman younger than 45 in good health and CMV-seropositive. The CDR3 region is CASSRTGTRWGLDYGYTF. CDR3 sequence (DNA): TGCGCCAGCAGCCGAACCGGGACTCGGTGGGGACTAGACTATGGCTACACCTTC.